The sequence of this TCR beta chain was determined in a study of type 1 regulatory T cells. Study-wide context: An in vitro protocol generated T-allo10, a Tr1-enriched, alloantigen-specific CD4 T cell product.

One entry per CDR3 protein, called by TCRdb with MiXCR from the reads. The data contain 80,000 to 100,000 distinct CDR3 sequences, less than 40% of them seen just once; the ten biggest clones take up around 2.3%. CDR1 is SGHVS and CDR2 is FQNEAQ in the germline V gene. The CDR3 has 16 residues. V gave up 3 bases and J gave up 0 bases, with 15 bases separating them. The TCR originated in a human donor in good health. Input material: CD4+ T cells, either the whole sample or a sorted fraction (not recorded which). The chain couples TRBV7-8 to TRBJ2-7; TRBD2 might be the D (6 bases). For the CDR3, the DNA is TGTGCCAGCAGCTTTAGAAGGGACTCCCTCTCCTACGAGCAGTACTTC. Amino acid sequence: CASSFRRDSLSYEQYF.